The clone carrying this T cell receptor beta chain showed up just once. The sample originates from a study of cytotoxic CD8 clonotypes in ibrutinib-treated CLL. After removal of 0 bases from V and 7 bases from J, the junction contained 16 bases not matched to a gene. This CDR3 contains 17 residues. CDR1 and CDR2 (germline): SGHDT, YYEEEE. TCRdb keeps only in-frame clones here, not all; method: immunoSEQ multiplex PCR. The sample consists of 150,000 or so clones, about four fifths of them appearing once. This chain links TRBV5-6 with TRBJ2-7, with 7 bases aligning to TRBD1. Sequencing was performed on PBMCs, taken after 24 months of ibrutinib treatment. The TCR originated in a human donor with chronic lymphocytic leukemia. CDR3 loop: CASSLGVRQGSVREQYF. The CDR3, as DNA: TGTGCCAGCAGCTTGGGTGTCCGACAGGGAAGTGTGCGGGAGCAGTACTTC.